The following is a T cell receptor beta chain sequence with its context. The data were obtained in a study of PD-L1 blockade in urothelial cancer. Background on the study: Patients went on atezolizumab in the mid-2010s, receiving 1,200 mg intravenously every 3 weeks. Patients with male sex and bladder-origin urothelial cancer accounted for most of the roughly 29 enrolled. T cell content in blood samples showed a median of around 140,000.

Time point reported: pretreatment peripheral blood. All patients handed over anywhere from 1 to 8 samples, pretreatment and on-treatment. This CDR3 region has 15 residues. In germline, CDR1 is MDHEN, CDR2 SYDVKM. The V end was cut by 8 bases, the J end by 4 bases, with 17 bases between. Profiling relied on immunoSEQ multiplex PCR, and the TCRdb table lists in-frame clones only, not all of them. The repertoire has just under 65,000 clones, 80% to 90% of them found once; the top ten carry around 1.7%. The TCR comes from a man between 65 and 79 years old with urothelial cancer. The V and J genes are TRBV28 and TRBJ2-2; a weak D match, TRBD2 (6 bases). The input for sequencing was PBMCs, taken around atezolizumab (anti-PD-L1) treatment. This chain's CDR3 is CASRWGESFTGELFF. The DNA for the CDR3 is TGTGCCAGCCGATGGGGGGAGTCCTTCACCGGGGAGCTGTTTTTT.